A selection of T cell receptor beta chains follows, all from one sample in a study of T cells after yellow fever vaccination. TCRdb re-analysed the 5' RACE reads in MiXCR, keeping a single row per CDR3 protein. This table holds about 110,000 distinct CDR3 sequences, 8.4% found once. Sequences were derived from CD8+ T cells sorted from PBMCs, sampled 45 days after the yellow fever booster vaccination. Receptors were obtained from a man under 40 who received the YFV17D yellow fever vaccine. Each CDR3 is given with its conserved first and last residue. D genes are given only for firm matches. Size is omitted from some rows. Given values are once, few, many or a class for expanded clones.

clone size	D gene	V gene	J gene	CDR3 DNA	CDR3 protein
many	NA	TRBV4-1	TRBJ2-1	TGCGCCAGCAGCCAAGGGCGGGACACCTACAATGAGCAGTTCTTC	CASSQGRDTYNEQFF
many	TRBD1	TRBV7-6	TRBJ2-7	TGTGCCAGCAGCTCCAGGACAGGACCTTGGGAGCAGTACTTC	CASSSRTGPWEQYF
many	TRBD2	TRBV20-1	TRBJ2-3	TGCAGTGCTTGGACTAGCGGAATCATCACAGATACGCAGTATTTT	CSAWTSGIITDTQYF
many	NA	TRBV6-5	TRBJ2-3	TGTGCCAGCAGTTACTCGCTTGTCTCATTAGATACGCAGTATTTT	CASSYSLVSLDTQYF
NA	NA	TRBV5-4	TRBJ2-1	TGTGCCAGCTCTTGGAGTAGTACGGTGGGGACCCTGCTTAATGAGCAGTTCTTC	CASSWSSTVGTLLNEQFF
many	NA	TRBV6-2/TRBV6-3	TRBJ2-7	TGTGCCAGCAGTTGGGAGGTGAGCTCCTACGAGCAGTACTTC	CASSWEVSSYEQYF
many	NA	TRBV5-1	TRBJ2-7	TGCGCCAGCAGCTTTCAAGGGAGTCACGAGCAGTACTTC	CASSFQGSHEQYF
many	NA	TRBV7-6	TRBJ2-1	TGTGCCAGCAGCTTCGAATACAATGAGCAGTTCTTC	CASSFEYNEQFF
few	TRBD2	TRBV7-8	TRBJ2-1	TGTGCCAGCAGCTTACCTAGCGGGGGCTCCTACAATGAGCAGTTCTTC	CASSLPSGGSYNEQFF
many	NA	TRBV7-2	TRBJ2-3	TGTGCCAGCAGCTTAGGTTGGGGGCTGGATACGCAGTATTTT	CASSLGWGLDTQYF
few	NA	TRBV5-1	TRBJ2-7	TGCGCCAGCGGGGACCCTATCGGCTACGAGCAGTACTTC	CASGDPIGYEQYF
many	NA	TRBV7-9	TRBJ2-5	TGTGCCAGCAGTCATCCCAGCGGAGAGGAGACCCAGTACTTC	CASSHPSGEETQYF
NA	NA	TRBV20-1	TRBJ2-3	TGCTGTGCTAGGTACGAGGTGGCGGGAAACTTCATGTATACGCAGTATTTT	CCARYEVAGNFMYTQYF
many	NA	TRBV5-1	TRBJ1-1	TGCGCCAGCAGCCCCCTTGAGGAGTTGAACACTGAAGCTTTCTTT	CASSPLEELNTEAFF
many	NA	TRBV24-1	TRBJ1-5	TGTGCCACCAGTGAAGGGGGCAATCAGCCCCAGCATTTT	CATSEGGNQPQHF
NA	NA	TRBV12-3/TRBV12-4	TRBJ2-7	TGTGCCAGCAGTCAGACCGGGCGGGCCTCCTACGAGCAGTACTTC	CASSQTGRASYEQYF
many	NA	TRBV28	TRBJ2-7	TGTGCCAGCAGTTCCGGGACATTCTACGAGCAGTACTTC	CASSSGTFYEQYF
many	NA	TRBV15	TRBJ2-1	TGTGCCACCGAGGACAATGAGCAGTTCTTC	CATEDNEQFF
many	TRBD2	TRBV5-4	TRBJ2-5	TGTGCCAGCAGCCTGGGGGGTAGCGGGAGTTTAGAGACCCAGTACTTC	CASSLGGSGSLETQYF
many	NA	TRBV7-6	TRBJ1-4	TGTGCCAGCAGCTTATTTGCAGGAGGGAATGAAAAACTGTTTTTT	CASSLFAGGNEKLFF